A selection of T cell receptor beta chains follows, all from one sample in a study of regulatory T cells in long-lasting Graves disease. MiXCR, applied by TCRdb to the multiplex PCR reads, yields one record per CDR3 protein. The table records about 470,000 distinct CDR3 sequences, less than 25% of them present only once. The sample here was peripheral blood mononuclear cells (PBMCs), taken when the disease was refractory, from a patient treated with antithyroid drugs. The receptors originated from a female donor with Graves disease. CDR3s include the opening cysteine and the closing phenylalanine or tryptophan. Each record gives: CDR3 length, J gene, V gene, clone size, D gene, CDR3 protein, CDR3 DNA. D genes are given only for firm matches. Expanded clones are given a class, and other clones once, few, many or no size at all.

len: 13; j_gene: TRBJ1-2; v_gene: TRBV5-6; abundance: few; d_gene: NA; CDR3aa: CASSLSTNYGYTF; CDR3nt: TGTGCCAGCAGCTTGTCTACTAACTATGGCTACACCTTC
len: 18; j_gene: TRBJ1-6; v_gene: TRBV12-3/TRBV12-4; abundance: many; d_gene: NA; CDR3aa: CASSLALGSEPGVSPLHF; CDR3nt: TGTGCCAGCAGTTTAGCGCTTGGGTCAGAACCTGGGGTTTCACCCCTCCACTTT
len: 16; j_gene: TRBJ1-2; v_gene: TRBV4-3; abundance: NA; d_gene: NA; CDR3aa: CASSQAGSVGSYGYTF; CDR3nt: TGCGCCAGCAGCCAAGCAGGTAGCGTGGGGTCTTATGGCTACACCTTC
len: 17; j_gene: TRBJ2-5; v_gene: TRBV20-1; abundance: many; d_gene: NA; CDR3aa: CSARDRIPGRAQETQYF; CDR3nt: TGCAGTGCTAGAGATAGAATCCCGGGGCGGGCCCAAGAGACCCAGTACTTC
len: 17; j_gene: TRBJ2-6; v_gene: TRBV27; abundance: NA; d_gene: NA; CDR3aa: CASSLSSATAGANVLTF; CDR3nt: TGTGCCAGCAGTTTATCGAGCGCGACAGCTGGGGCCAACGTCCTGACTTTC
len: 12; j_gene: TRBJ1-5; v_gene: TRBV7-8; abundance: many; d_gene: NA; CDR3aa: CASSPTGQPQHF; CDR3nt: TGTGCCAGCAGCCCCACTGGACAGCCCCAGCATTTT
len: 14; j_gene: TRBJ2-3; v_gene: TRBV6-2/TRBV6-3; abundance: NA; d_gene: TRBD2; CDR3aa: CASRLAGAGDTQYF; CDR3nt: TGTGCCAGCAGACTAGCGGGAGCCGGAGATACGCAGTATTTT
len: 16; j_gene: TRBJ2-7; v_gene: TRBV9; abundance: many; d_gene: NA; CDR3aa: CASSADPQVLTYEQYF; CDR3nt: TGTGCCAGCAGCGCCGACCCTCAGGTCCTGACCTACGAGCAGTACTTC
len: 14; j_gene: TRBJ1-1; v_gene: TRBV9; abundance: many; d_gene: NA; CDR3aa: CASSNRVGDTEAFF; CDR3nt: TGTGCCAGCAGCAACAGGGTGGGAGACACTGAAGCTTTCTTT
len: 15; j_gene: TRBJ1-2; v_gene: TRBV6-1; abundance: NA; d_gene: TRBD1; CDR3aa: CASSRGTGANYGYTF; CDR3nt: TGTGCCAGCAGTCGGGGGACAGGAGCTAACTATGGCTACACCTTC
len: 16; j_gene: TRBJ1-1; v_gene: TRBV30; abundance: NA; d_gene: TRBD1; CDR3aa: CAWSDPRGRENTEAFF; CDR3nt: TGTGCCTGGAGCGACCCCAGGGGGCGGGAAAACACTGAAGCTTTCTTT
len: 12; j_gene: TRBJ2-2; v_gene: TRBV24-1; abundance: NA; d_gene: NA; CDR3aa: CATSDRAGELFF; CDR3nt: TGTGCCACCAGTGATCGCGCCGGGGAGCTGTTTTTT
len: 14; j_gene: TRBJ1-4; v_gene: TRBV5-4; abundance: few; d_gene: NA; CDR3aa: CASSFEVHEEKLFF; CDR3nt: TGTGCCAGCAGCTTCGAAGTCCACGAGGAAAAACTGTTTTTT
len: 15; j_gene: TRBJ1-1; v_gene: TRBV3-1; abundance: once; d_gene: NA; CDR3aa: CASSQEDVLNTEAFF; CDR3nt: TGTGCCAGCAGCCAAGAAGACGTATTGAACACTGAAGCTTTCTTT
len: 15; j_gene: TRBJ2-7; v_gene: TRBV5-1; abundance: NA; d_gene: TRBD2; CDR3aa: CASSWTSGTRLEQYF; CDR3nt: TGCGCCAGCAGCTGGACAAGCGGGACTCGGCTCGAGCAGTACTTC
len: 14; j_gene: TRBJ2-5; v_gene: TRBV5-1; abundance: few; d_gene: NA; CDR3aa: CASSLLIQQETQYF; CDR3nt: TGCGCCAGCAGCTTGCTTATACAGCAAGAGACCCAGTACTTC
len: 14; j_gene: TRBJ2-2; v_gene: TRBV6-1; abundance: NA; d_gene: NA; CDR3aa: CASSEEPDTGELFF; CDR3nt: TGTGCCAGCAGTGAAGAACCCGACACCGGGGAGCTGTTTTTT
len: 12; j_gene: TRBJ2-7; v_gene: TRBV29-1; abundance: few; d_gene: NA; CDR3aa: CSVHGTLNEQYF; CDR3nt: TGCAGCGTACACGGGACTCTCAACGAGCAGTACTTC
len: 18; j_gene: TRBJ2-6; v_gene: TRBV27; abundance: NA; d_gene: NA; CDR3aa: CASSPGTKLGSGANVLTF; CDR3nt: TGTGCCAGCAGTCCTGGGACAAAATTGGGCTCTGGGGCCAACGTCCTGACTTTC
len: 15; j_gene: TRBJ2-7; v_gene: TRBV29-1; abundance: few; d_gene: TRBD1; CDR3aa: CSVESGDRGAYEQYF; CDR3nt: TGCAGCGTTGAATCTGGGGACAGGGGGGCCTACGAGCAGTACTTC
len: 13; j_gene: TRBJ2-7; v_gene: TRBV6-2/TRBV6-3; abundance: many; d_gene: NA; CDR3aa: CASRRGTLDEQYF; CDR3nt: TGTGCCAGCAGGCGGGGGACACTCGACGAGCAGTACTTC
len: 13; j_gene: TRBJ2-4; v_gene: TRBV6-2/TRBV6-3; abundance: NA; d_gene: NA; CDR3aa: CASSRDSRAIQYF; CDR3nt: TGTGCCAGCAGTCGGGACTCAAGGGCCATTCAGTACTTC
len: 15; j_gene: TRBJ1-5; v_gene: TRBV20-1; abundance: few; d_gene: NA; CDR3aa: CSASKPGLFNQPQHF; CDR3nt: TGCAGTGCTAGCAAGCCGGGACTTTTCAATCAGCCCCAGCATTTT
len: 15; j_gene: TRBJ2-4; v_gene: TRBV29-1; abundance: NA; d_gene: NA; CDR3aa: CSVVVLPKAKNIQYF; CDR3nt: TGCAGCGTTGTTGTCCTCCCTAAAGCCAAAAACATTCAGTACTTC
len: 13; j_gene: TRBJ1-5; v_gene: TRBV29-1; abundance: many; d_gene: NA; CDR3aa: CSVGGVGNQPQHF; CDR3nt: TGCAGCGTTGGAGGGGTTGGCAATCAGCCCCAGCATTTT